This T cell receptor (beta chain) was sequenced in a study of T cell responses to AZD1222 COVID-19 vaccine. Across the study: The analysis combined second doses at about 4 or about 12 weeks.

Germline-derived CDR1 and CDR2 are SGHRS and YFSETQ. The CDR3 is 14 residues long. Trimming took off 0 bases at V and 0 bases at J, with 6 bases between the two ends. The method was immunoSEQ multiplex PCR; TCRdb's version includes in-frame clones alone and lacks a portion of them. The data hold about 120,000 clones, with about 90% observed a single time. Notes on this clone: The antigen is undetermined. Other DNA sequences from this sample encode an identical CDR3 as well.

Study outcomes and limitations: Spike was spanned by vaccine-associated CD4 TCRs, which were dominant at 160-218 and 743-854. Among the donors, most were white British and more were female, and clonal diversity was possibly underestimated. An increase in Spike-specific TCR breadth and depth was observed after two AZD1222 doses.

V and J are TRBV5-1 and TRBJ1-2; no reliable D call. The source material was peripheral blood, sampled on day 0 of AZD1222 vaccination. This clonotype was sampled from an adult in good health. The CDR3 here is CASSLAGTNYGYTF. The CDR3 DNA reads as TGCGCCAGCAGCTTGGCGGGTACTAACTATGGCTACACCTTC.